The 17 T cell receptor beta chains below all came from one sample that was sequenced in a study of blood T cell repertoires in COVID-19. The repertoire was sequenced with immunoSEQ multiplex PCR; TCRdb's copy has only in-frame clones and lacks some. The table lists under 300,000 clones, less than 90% of them singletons. The sequencing sample was made of peripheral blood. The receptor source for this set is a human donor in a cohort sampled during active COVID-19.

V gene TRBV7-2 combines with J gene TRBJ2-1; possible D gene TRBD2, 5 bases. Deletions cut 5 bases from V and 0 bases from J, with 11 bases between. The CDR3 length is 15 residues. The germline V gene has CDR1 SGHTA and CDR2 FQGNSA. In DNA, the CDR3 is TGTGCCAGCAGCCTGTCGGCGGGCTCCTACAATGAGCAGTTCTTC. This sequence encodes CASSLSAGSYNEQFF. Full variable domain (missing parts from reference TRBV7-2 and TRBJ2-1): GAGVSQSPSNKVTEKGKDVELRCDPISGHTALYWYRQSLGQGLEFLIYFQGNSAPDKSGLPSDRFSAERTGGSVSTLTIQRTQQEDSAVYLCASSLSAGSYNEQFFGPGTRLTVL.

J is TRBJ2-1 and V is TRBV12-1; the table's D call, TRBD2, has no DNA check behind it. TRBV12-1 is reported as a pseudogene. This CDR3 is built from 17 residues. The CDR3 DNA follows: TGTGCCAGCAGCTTGGAGGGACTAGCGGGAGCCTACAATGAGCAGTTCTTC. This translates into CASSLEGLAGAYNEQFF.

The rearrangement joins TRBV25-1 to TRBJ1-1, with a tentative D call TRBD1 (6 bases). The germline V gene has CDR1 MGHDK and CDR2 SYGVNS. This CDR3 contains 16 residues. V lost 4 bases, J lost 5 bases, and 20 bases lay in between. The CDR3 here is CASSGSPGAGSTEAFF. The CDR3 DNA sequence: TGTGCCAGCAGTGGGAGCCCAGGGGCAGGTTCTACTGAAGCTTTCTTT.

The chain couples TRBV30 to TRBJ2-7; 8 positions match TRBD1. Germline loops: CDR1 GTSNPN, CDR2 SVGIG (reference sequence). V shed 0 bases, J shed 2 bases, and the junction held 3 bases outside the gene matches. The CDR3 is 14 residues long. CDR3: CAWSVGTGPYEQYF. The CDR3 DNA reads TGTGCCTGGAGTGTAGGGACAGGTCCCTACGAGCAGTACTTC.

This clone has just a few counts. This chain connects TRBV19 to TRBJ1-1; D call uncertain. The V end was cut by 10 bases, the J end by 1 base, with 13 bases between. Per the germline V gene, CDR1 is LNHDA and CDR2 is SQIVND (reference sequence). The CDR3 consists of 13 residues. The CDR3 loop reads CATRRVWNTEAFF. CDR3 DNA: TGTGCCACCCGTCGGGTGTGGAACACTGAAGCTTTCTTT.

The chain joins TRBV2 to TRBJ2-7; 7 bases line up with TRBD1. Germline CDR1 and CDR2: SNHLY and FYNNEI. V lost 0 bases, J lost 0 bases, and 5 bases stayed unmatched. This CDR3 spans 16 amino acids. In DNA, the CDR3 is TGTGCCAGCAGTGAAGCGGGTTACAGGGGCTCCTACGAGCAGTACTTC. It codes for CASSEAGYRGSYEQYF.

A few counts support this clone. The rearrangement links TRBV5-1 to TRBJ2-1, with D unresolved. The CDR3 is 15 amino acids. The V gene's germline CDR1 is SGHRS and CDR2 YFSETQ. With 1 base removed from V and 6 bases from J, the gap between germline ends came to 14 bases. CDR3 region: CASSLSPSTRNEQFF. The CDR3 DNA reads as TGCGCCAGCAGCTTGAGCCCGTCGACACGCAATGAGCAGTTCTTC.

This chain connects TRBV15 to TRBJ1-6; 7 positions agree with TRBD1. The length of the CDR3 is 17 residues. Germline V gene sequence: CDR1 LNHNV, CDR2 YYDKDF (reference sequence). Losses at the gene ends were 0 bases for V and 12 bases for J; bases not matched to a gene: 14. The CDR3 protein is CATSRDGRRTGGGPLHF. DNA of the CDR3: TGTGCCACCAGCAGAGATGGACGGAGGACAGGAGGGGGACCCCTCCACTTT. Full variable domain (remainder filled in from reference TRBV15 and TRBJ1-6): DAMVIQNPRYQVTQFGKPVTLSCSQTLNHNVMYWYQQKSSQAPKLLFHYYDKDFNNEADTPDNFQSRRPNTSFCFLDIRSPGLGDTAMYLCATSRDGRRTGGGPLHFGNGTRLTVT.

The chain carries TRBV19 and TRBJ1-2; TRBD1 matches 7 bases. Germline V gene lookup returns CDR1 LNHDA and CDR2 SQIVND (reference sequence). This CDR3 has 15 residues. V shed 5 bases and J 5 bases; nucleotides not matched to a gene: 11. Written as DNA, the CDR3 is TGTGCCAGTAGTGGGCGGCGGCGACAGGGTTATGGCTACACCTTC. This sequence encodes CASSGRRRQGYGYTF.

The chain combines TRBV4-3 with TRBJ1-1; D unresolved. The V gene's germline CDR1 is LGHNA and CDR2 YSLEER. Trimming cost V 0 bases and J 9 bases, with 17 bases left between them. CDR3 length: 15 amino acids. The DNA of the CDR3 is TGCGCCAGCAGCCAAGAGCGTGAAGTTGGGCAGAAAGCTTTCTTT. Its protein product is CASSQEREVGQKAFF.

The chain employs TRBV15 and TRBJ2-1; no clear D gene. CDR1 LNHNV and CDR2 YYDKDF come from the germline V gene (reference sequence). The CDR3 loop spans 14 amino acids. V was shortened by 2 bases and J by 5 bases, with 10 bases between the two germline ends. The CDR3: CATSRPPTDNEQFF. DNA for the CDR3: TGTGCCACCAGCAGACCCCCGACTGACAATGAGCAGTTCTTC.

This clone was counted between two and nine times. The chain joins TRBV2 to TRBJ1-1; weak D call: TRBD1 (6 bases). Germline V CDR1 and CDR2: SNHLY, FYNNEI. Trimming stripped 5 bases from V and 5 bases from J, with 24 bases between. The CDR3 loop spans 17 amino acids. The CDR3 protein is CASSTTKAYRVGTEAFF. In nucleotides, the CDR3 is TGTGCCAGCAGTACCACCAAGGCATACAGGGTAGGTACTGAAGCTTTCTTT.

V and J are TRBV4-1 and TRBJ1-2, with 7 bases aligning to TRBD1. Trimming removed 0 bases from V and 4 bases from J; junction bases left unmatched: 11. This CDR3 contains 17 residues. Germline V gene sequence: CDR1 MGHRA, CDR2 YSYEKL. This CDR3 reads CASSQDPRQGSVYGYTF. The CDR3, as DNA: TGCGCCAGCAGCCAAGACCCTCGACAGGGATCGGTCTATGGCTACACCTTC.

J is TRBJ1-6 and V is TRBV19; D unresolved. Looked up from germline, CDR1 is LNHDA and CDR2 is SQIVND (reference sequence). V shed 2 bases and J shed 6 bases, with 11 bases lying between them. CDR3 size: 15 residues. The CDR3 DNA is TGTGCCAGTAGTATAAACGGACTTCCTAATTCACCCCTCCACTTT. Translating it yields CASSINGLPNSPLHF. Based on the CDR3 plus reference TRBV19 and TRBJ1-6, the full variable domain is DGGITQSPKYLFRKEGQNVTLSCEQNLNHDAMYWYRQDPGQGLRLIYYSQIVNDFQKGDIAEGYSVSREKKESFPLTVTSAQKNPTAFYLCASSINGLPNSPLHFGNGTRLTVT.

V and J are TRBV6-6 and TRBJ2-5; 8 bases fit TRBD1. The V and J ends lost 1 base and 2 bases, in that order; junction bases with no gene match: 6. From germline, CDR1 is MNHNY and CDR2 SVGAGI (reference sequence). CDR3 size: 16 residues. The CDR3 nucleotides read TGTGCCAGCAGTTACTTCCCCGGGACAGGTCAAGAGACCCAGTACTTC. Amino acid sequence: CASSYFPGTGQETQYF.

CDR3 loop: CASSRRQGSHEQFF. The DNA of the CDR3 is TGTGCCAGCAGCAGGAGACAGGGTAGCCATGAGCAGTTCTTC. V and J are TRBV7-2 and TRBJ2-1; TRBD1 aligns across 7 bases. The CDR3 totals 14 residues. The ends lost 5 bases at V and 8 bases at J; junction bases unmatched: 9. Germline assignment: CDR1 SGHTA and CDR2 FQGNSA.

This clone occurred once. This chain uses TRBV11-2 with TRBJ2-7; the match to TRBD2 covers 8 bases. The trim removed 1 base at V and 5 bases at J, leaving 7 bases unmatched. Germline V gene lookup returns CDR1 SGHAT and CDR2 FQNNGV. The CDR3 is 15 residues long. In nucleotides, the CDR3 is TGTGCCAGCAGCTTAGTGGGACTAGTACCCCACGAGCAGTACTTC. Translation: CASSLVGLVPHEQYF.